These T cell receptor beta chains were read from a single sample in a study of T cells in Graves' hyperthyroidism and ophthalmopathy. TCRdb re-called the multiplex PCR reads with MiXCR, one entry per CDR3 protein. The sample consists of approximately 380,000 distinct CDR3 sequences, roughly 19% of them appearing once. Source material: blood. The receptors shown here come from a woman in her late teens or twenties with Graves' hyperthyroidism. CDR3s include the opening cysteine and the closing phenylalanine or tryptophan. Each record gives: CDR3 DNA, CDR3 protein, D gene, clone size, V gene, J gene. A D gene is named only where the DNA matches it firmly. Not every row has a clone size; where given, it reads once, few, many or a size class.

CDR3nt: TGTGCCACCAGTGATAATCAGGCGGACGGGAACACTGAGGCTTTCTTT
CDR3aa: CATSDNQADGNTEAFF
d_gene: -
abundance: many
v_gene: TRBV24-1
j_gene: TRBJ1-1

CDR3nt: TGTGCCACCAGTGATTATTCGGGGAACACTGAAGCTTTCTTT
CDR3aa: CATSDYSGNTEAFF
d_gene: -
abundance: many
v_gene: TRBV24-1
j_gene: TRBJ1-1

CDR3nt: TGTGCCAGCAGCTTAACAAGACGGATTAGCTCTGGAAACACCATATATTTT
CDR3aa: CASSLTRRISSGNTIYF
d_gene: -
abundance: many
v_gene: TRBV11-1
j_gene: TRBJ1-3

CDR3nt: TGTGCCAGCAGCTCACAGGGGGCAAGCCATTCCTACGAGCAGTACTTC
CDR3aa: CASSSQGASHSYEQYF
d_gene: TRBD1
abundance: many
v_gene: TRBV11-1
j_gene: TRBJ2-7

CDR3nt: TGCGCCAGCAGCTTACCCTTGGGTGAAGCTTTCTTT
CDR3aa: CASSLPLGEAFF
d_gene: -
abundance: many
v_gene: TRBV5-1
j_gene: TRBJ1-1

CDR3nt: TGCAGCGTTGAAGATCAAGGACTAGCGGGGGGAAGGAACATTCAGTACTTC
CDR3aa: CSVEDQGLAGGRNIQYF
d_gene: TRBD2
abundance: few
v_gene: TRBV29-1
j_gene: TRBJ2-4

CDR3nt: TGTGCCAGGAGCTTAGCGCAATCGGGGGGCCACGAGCAGTACTTC
CDR3aa: CARSLAQSGGHEQYF
d_gene: -
abundance: -
v_gene: TRBV7-9
j_gene: TRBJ2-7

CDR3nt: TGTGCCAGCAGTTTAGGCCCCTCGGAAGCTTTCTTT
CDR3aa: CASSLGPSEAFF
d_gene: -
abundance: many
v_gene: TRBV12-3/TRBV12-4
j_gene: TRBJ1-1

CDR3nt: TGTGCCACCAGTGACGGTTTCTCCTACGAGCAGTACTTC
CDR3aa: CATSDGFSYEQYF
d_gene: -
abundance: -
v_gene: TRBV24-1
j_gene: TRBJ2-7

CDR3nt: TGTGCCAGCAGCGCCCATAGGAACTATGGCTACACCTTC
CDR3aa: CASSAHRNYGYTF
d_gene: -
abundance: many
v_gene: TRBV12-3/TRBV12-4
j_gene: TRBJ1-2

CDR3nt: TGTGCCAGCAGTTTAAGGGGCGCGATGAACACTGAAGCTTTCTTT
CDR3aa: CASSLRGAMNTEAFF
d_gene: -
abundance: many
v_gene: TRBV12-3/TRBV12-4
j_gene: TRBJ1-1

CDR3nt: TGTGCCTGGAGCCGTGACAGGGTTCTCTACGAGCAGTACTTC
CDR3aa: CAWSRDRVLYEQYF
d_gene: TRBD1
abundance: -
v_gene: TRBV30
j_gene: TRBJ2-7

CDR3nt: TGCGCCAGCAGCTTTAACGGTCTGAACACTGAAGCTTTCTTT
CDR3aa: CASSFNGLNTEAFF
d_gene: -
abundance: many
v_gene: TRBV5-1
j_gene: TRBJ1-1

CDR3nt: TGTGCCAGCAGCCCTCGAAAGGGTGGGCAGTACTTC
CDR3aa: CASSPRKGGQYF
d_gene: -
abundance: many
v_gene: TRBV3-1
j_gene: TRBJ2-7

CDR3nt: TGCAGTGCTAGAGGAGACCTCGGTGAAGCTTTCTTT
CDR3aa: CSARGDLGEAFF
d_gene: -
abundance: many
v_gene: TRBV20-1
j_gene: TRBJ1-1

CDR3nt: TGTGCCAGCAGCTGGGACCCAGGGGGCTACGAGCAGTACTTC
CDR3aa: CASSWDPGGYEQYF
d_gene: TRBD1
abundance: many
v_gene: TRBV12-3/TRBV12-4
j_gene: TRBJ2-7

CDR3nt: TGCGCCAGCAGCCAAGATGGGGGTAGGTCGGGGAACACTGAAGCTTTCTTT
CDR3aa: CASSQDGGRSGNTEAFF
d_gene: -
abundance: many
v_gene: TRBV4-1
j_gene: TRBJ1-1

CDR3nt: TGTGCCAGCAGCACGGACAGATTTAGCAATCAGCCCCAGCATTTT
CDR3aa: CASSTDRFSNQPQHF
d_gene: -
abundance: many
v_gene: TRBV7-2
j_gene: TRBJ1-5

CDR3nt: TGTGCTAGTGGTTTGGCGGGGGGGCGAGAGACCCAGTACTTC
CDR3aa: CASGLAGGRETQYF
d_gene: TRBD2
abundance: -
v_gene: TRBV12-5
j_gene: TRBJ2-5

CDR3nt: TGTGCCAGCAGCCCAGAATCAATAGGGGCTGGAGAGACCCAGTACTTC
CDR3aa: CASSPESIGAGETQYF
d_gene: -
abundance: many
v_gene: TRBV3-1
j_gene: TRBJ2-5

CDR3nt: TGTGCCAGCAGCCGGACCGTGGAGGAGCAGTACTTC
CDR3aa: CASSRTVEEQYF
d_gene: -
abundance: -
v_gene: TRBV5-4
j_gene: TRBJ2-7

CDR3nt: TGCAGTGCCGGGGAGGCGGGCAGGGAAGGTCAGCCCCAGCATTTT
CDR3aa: CSAGEAGREGQPQHF
d_gene: -
abundance: many
v_gene: TRBV20-1
j_gene: TRBJ1-5

CDR3nt: TGTGCCAGCAGCCCTTGGACAGGGTCAGATACGCAGTATTTT
CDR3aa: CASSPWTGSDTQYF
d_gene: TRBD1
abundance: -
v_gene: TRBV11-3
j_gene: TRBJ2-3

CDR3nt: TGTGCCAGCAGTGAAGCGGCGGTAGCCAAAAACATTCAGTACTTC
CDR3aa: CASSEAAVAKNIQYF
d_gene: -
abundance: many
v_gene: TRBV2
j_gene: TRBJ2-4

CDR3nt: TGTGCCAGCACCAGGCCAGCAGCTAACTATGGCTACACCTTC
CDR3aa: CASTRPAANYGYTF
d_gene: -
abundance: many
v_gene: TRBV6-5
j_gene: TRBJ1-2

CDR3nt: TGTGCCAGCAGCGTAGACGGGACAAGCACCTACGAGCAGTACTTC
CDR3aa: CASSVDGTSTYEQYF
d_gene: -
abundance: -
v_gene: TRBV9
j_gene: TRBJ2-7

CDR3nt: TGTGCCAGCTCACCCCTCCTTGGCCCGAACACCGGGGAGCTGTTTTTT
CDR3aa: CASSPLLGPNTGELFF
d_gene: -
abundance: few
v_gene: TRBV18
j_gene: TRBJ2-2

CDR3nt: TGTGCTAGTGGTTTGGACCCCCGCAGGCGCCACACTGAAGCTTTCTTT
CDR3aa: CASGLDPRRRHTEAFF
d_gene: -
abundance: many
v_gene: TRBV12-5
j_gene: TRBJ1-1

CDR3nt: TGTGCCAGCAGTTCTTTAAGGATGGGGGAGCTGTTTTTT
CDR3aa: CASSSLRMGELFF
d_gene: -
abundance: many
v_gene: TRBV11-3
j_gene: TRBJ2-2

CDR3nt: TGTGCCAGCAGTCAGGGGACTCACTACGAGCAGTACTTC
CDR3aa: CASSQGTHYEQYF
d_gene: -
abundance: many
v_gene: TRBV12-3/TRBV12-4
j_gene: TRBJ2-7

CDR3nt: TGTGCCAGCAGTTTTCTGCCGGGCGGTGACAGGGGAATGAACACTGAAGCTTTCTTT
CDR3aa: CASSFLPGGDRGMNTEAFF
d_gene: TRBD1
abundance: many
v_gene: TRBV12-3/TRBV12-4
j_gene: TRBJ1-1

CDR3nt: TGCGCCAGCAGCCGGGGGGGCACAGGGGCCGAGCAGTACTTC
CDR3aa: CASSRGGTGAEQYF
d_gene: -
abundance: many
v_gene: TRBV5-1
j_gene: TRBJ2-7

CDR3nt: TGTGCCAGCAGTTCAGGGTATGGCTACACCTTC
CDR3aa: CASSSGYGYTF
d_gene: -
abundance: many
v_gene: TRBV6-5
j_gene: TRBJ1-2